A single sample gave rise to the 22 T cell receptor beta chains below, sequenced in a study of Graves' ophthalmopathy and Graves' hyperthyroidism (dated by TCRdb to the late 2010s). Sequencing was carried out with an Illumina HiSeq 2000. For repertoire sequencing, the TCR beta CDR3 regions were amplified from RNA transcripts. HTBI primers and the Qiagen OneStep RT-PCR kit were used in a first-round RT-PCR, which was followed by a second-round multiplex PCR, size selection and purification. TCRdb cleaned the public reads at Q25 with fastp, built clones with MiXCR and kept in-frame beta chains. Here each entry gathers all rows of one CDR3 protein and keeps the most common genes and DNA. In all, the sample holds 500,000 to 600,000 distinct CDR3 sequences, and just under 40% of those were seen once. Of the sample, over 3.5% is held by the ten largest clones. The sequencing sample was made of peripheral blood or thyroid tissue (not recorded which). These receptor sequences come from an adult man with Graves' hyperthyroidism.

This clonotype occurred many times. The chain joins TRBV15 to TRBJ1-4; perhaps TRBD1 as D (5 bases). The CDR3 has 15 residues. Germline V lookup: CDR1 LNHNV, CDR2 YYDKDF (reference sequence). V was cut by 0 bases and J by 6 bases, with 11 bases left in between. CDR3 loop: CATSRDGGDYEKLFF. The CDR3 bases are TGTGCCACCAGCAGAGATGGGGGGGACTATGAAAAACTGTTTTTT.

This clonotype was detected ten times or more. The V gene is TRBV20-1, the J gene TRBJ2-7, with a tentative D call TRBD1 (5 bases). In germline, CDR1 is DFQATT, CDR2 SNEGSKA (reference sequence). The CDR3 has 14 residues. V was trimmed by 5 bases and J by 0 bases, leaving 14 bases between them. The CDR3 DNA is TGCAGTGCTCCAGGGCTCCCCGCCTCCTACGAGCAGTACTTC. Encoded protein: CSAPGLPASYEQYF.

As concerns this clonotype: Possible read error: a much larger clone is one base away. The CDR3 spells CASSLAFETANTGELLF. DNA of the CDR3: TGCGCCAGCAGCTTGGCCTTCGAGACAGCGAACACCGGGGAGCTGCTTTTT. The rearrangement uses TRBV5-1 and TRBJ2-2, with D perhaps being TRBD1 or TRBD2 (5 bases each). Per germline, CDR1 SGHRS and CDR2 YFSETQ. There are 17 residues in the CDR3.

There are many counts of this clonotype. This sequence joins TRBV5-8 and TRBJ1-4; TRBD1 might be the D (5 bases). The CDR3 runs to 13 residues. Germline CDR1 SGHTS, CDR2 YDEGEE. V was shortened by 2 bases and J by 10 bases, with 12 bases between the two germline ends. The chain's CDR3 is CASSLWGDGKLFF. The CDR3, as DNA: TGTGCCAGCAGCTTATGGGGGGACGGAAAACTGTTTTTT.

Many counts were recorded for this clonotype. The chain joins TRBV7-9 to TRBJ1-1; D is perhaps TRBD1 (6 bases). The CDR3 sequence is 14 residues long. The ends were cut back, 10 bases at V and 0 bases at J, with 15 bases in the middle. Looked up from germline, CDR1 is SEHNR and CDR2 is FQNEAQ (reference sequence). The CDR3 here is CATTRQELNTEAFF. The CDR3 nucleotides read TGTGCCACCACCCGACAGGAGTTGAACACTGAAGCTTTCTTT.

This clonotype was found many times. V gene TRBV6-4 combines with J gene TRBJ1-1; possibly TRBD1 for D (6 bases). Trimming removed 5 bases from V and 4 bases from J, with 11 bases in between. Per germline, CDR1 MRHNA and CDR2 SNTAGT. This CDR3 is 13 amino acids long. CDR3 sequence reads: CASSQGGITEAFF. The CDR3 DNA sequence: TGTGCCAGCAGTCAAGGGGGGATCACTGAAGCTTTCTTT.

To note about this clonotype: A read error is possible here, since a much larger clone lies one base away. This sequence joins TRBV24-1 and TRBJ1-5; TRBD1 might be the D (6 bases). CDR3 size: 15 residues. Trimming left V 4 bases short and J 6 bases short, with 15 bases between. Germline V gene data show CDR1 as KGHDR and CDR2 as SFDVKD. The CDR3 sequence: CATSEWGGASQPQHF. CDR3 DNA: TGTGCCACCAGTGAATGGGGGGGGGCGAGTCAGCCCCAGCATTTT.

Many counts were recorded for this clonotype. The V gene is TRBV29-1, the J gene TRBJ1-4, with D uncertain. The length of the CDR3 is 12 residues. Germline V gene data show CDR1 as SQVTM and CDR2 as ANQGSEA. V was shortened by 3 bases and J by 3 bases, with 5 bases between the two germline ends. The CDR3 DNA reads as TGCAGCGTTGAGGGTCCTAATGAAAAACTGTTTTTT. Its translation: CSVEGPNEKLFF.

With respect to this clonotype: The germline gene is not matched at one end of the junction; a read error may be the cause. The chain is built from TRBV7-9 and TRBJ1-2; 7 bases match TRBD1. The CDR3 is made up of 14 amino acids. CDR1 is SEHNR and CDR2 is FQNEAQ in the germline V gene (reference sequence). CDR3 sequence reads: CAGSLSGTDNGYTF. The CDR3, as DNA: TGTGCCGGCAGCTTATCCGGGACAGATAATGGCTACACCTTC.

The V call is TRBV12-3 or TRBV12-4, the J call TRBJ2-1; the D gene is possibly TRBD1 (6 bases). Trimming shortened V by 6 bases and J by 7 bases, and 13 bases separated the two germline ends. This CDR3 comprises 13 residues. The CDR3 sequence is CASSPNRDNEQFF. CDR3 nucleotide sequence: TGTGCCAGCAGCCCCAACAGGGATAATGAGCAGTTCTTC.

V usage is TRBV7-2 and J usage is TRBJ2-7; 8 bases align to TRBD2. The closer fit of TRBJ2-4 to the DNA end suggests the J call may be wrong. The length of the CDR3 is 16 residues. Germline V gene data show CDR1 as SGHTA and CDR2 as FQGNSA. The CDR3 sequence is CASSLLAGGWDNIQYF. The CDR3 coding sequence is TGTGCCAGCAGCTTACTTGCGGGGGGTTGGGATAACATTCAGTACTTC.

Details on this clonotype: Since a much larger clone is just one base distant, this may be a read error. The CDR3 carries no conserved terminal phenylalanine or tryptophan, so it likely arises from a read error. The chain recombines TRBV5-1 with TRBJ1-5; D call uncertain. Per germline, CDR1 SGHRS and CDR2 YFSETQ. The V gene lost 1 base and the J gene lost 4 bases, with 9 bases spanning the gap. CDR3 length equals 14 residues. The CDR3 reads CASSLSPENQPQHI. As DNA, the CDR3 is TGCGCCAGCAGCTTGTCGCCGGAGAATCAGCCCCAGCATATT.

As DNA, the CDR3 is TGTGCCAGCAGCTTTAGAACTAGCGGGGGGGCTGAGGGCTACACCTTC. This gives the protein CASSFRTSGGAEGYTF. The genes are TRBV7-2 and TRBJ1-2; D is possibly TRBD1 (6 bases). Germline V gene lookup returns CDR1 SGHTA and CDR2 FQGNSA. V lost 3 bases, J lost 8 bases, and 22 bases lay in between. The CDR3 has 16 amino acids. Drawing the rest from reference TRBV7-2 and TRBJ1-2, the complete variable domain is GAGVSQSPSNKVTEKGKDVELRCDPISGHTALYWYRQSLGQGLEFLIYFQGNSAPDKSGLPSDRFSAERTGGSVSTLTIQRTQQEDSAVYLCASSFRTSGGAEGYTFGSGTRLTVV.

This clonotype has just a few counts. The chain is built from TRBV28 and TRBJ2-5; TRBD2 matches at 9 bases. The junction had 14 bases not matched to a gene; V was cut back by 2 bases and J by 4 bases. The germline gives CDR1 MDHEN, CDR2 SYDVKM. The CDR3 extends over 18 amino acids. This CDR3 is CASSLRLPLAGSGETQYF. The CDR3 DNA follows: TGTGCCAGCAGTTTAAGGCTTCCCCTAGCGGGGAGCGGAGAGACCCAGTACTTC.

This clonotype showed up many times. This chain links TRBV20-1 with TRBJ1-1; D remains unclear. CDR1 is DFQATT and CDR2 is SNEGSKA in the germline V gene (reference sequence). This CDR3 has 14 residues. Trimming took 1 base from V and 2 from J, leaving 11 bases between them. CDR3 DNA sequence: TGCAGTGCTAGAGTTGACCAGGTCAACACTGAAGCTTTCTTT. Amino acids: CSARVDQVNTEAFF.

This clonotype was seen a single time. The chain is built from TRBV7-3 and TRBJ1-2; D uncertain. Germline values: CDR1 SGHTA, CDR2 FQGTGA. V was cut by 2 bases and J by 7 bases, with 14 bases left in between. The CDR3 spans 14 residues. The CDR3 coding sequence is TGTGCCAGCAGCTTAGAGCGGCCGGGTGGTGGCTACACCTTC. Protein: CASSLERPGGGYTF.

This clonotype was seen many times. This CDR3 is CASSLEAGSNTEAFF. In DNA, the CDR3 is TGTGCCAGCAGCTTAGAGGCAGGCTCGAACACTGAAGCTTTCTTT. This chain uses TRBV7-9 with TRBJ1-1; D not resolved. CDR1 is SEHNR, CDR2 FQNEAQ, per germline (reference sequence). There are 15 residues in the CDR3. The V end was cut by 1 base, the J end by 1 base, with 10 bases between.

This clonotype was counted at least ten times. Sequence at one end of the junction differs from germline and may be a read error. V and J are TRBV5-1 and TRBJ1-2; D not certain. Germline V lookup: CDR1 SGHRS, CDR2 YFSETQ. The CDR3 sequence is 13 residues long. The CDR3 coding sequence is TGTGCCAGCAGCTTAGATACTAACTATGGCTACACCTTC. It is translated as CASSLDTNYGYTF.

The table lists this clonotype with many counts. V gene TRBV6-5 combines with J gene TRBJ1-6, with 9 nucleotides matching TRBD1. The CDR3 sequence is 14 residues long. J was trimmed by 7 bases and V by 6 bases; bases with no gene match: 4. Per germline, CDR1 MNHEY and CDR2 SVGAGI. CDR3 in DNA: TGTGCCAGCAGCCGAGGGACAGGGAATTCACCCCTCCACTTT. This gives the protein CASSRGTGNSPLHF.

The chain combines TRBV12-3 or TRBV12-4 with TRBJ1-2; D possibly corresponds to TRBD1 (6 bases). V shed 5 bases and J shed 8 bases, with 18 bases lying between them. The length of the CDR3 is 14 residues. CDR3 region: CASSHGTTFGGYTF. CDR3 DNA sequence: TGTGCCAGCAGTCACGGGACAACTTTCGGGGGCTACACCTTC.

This clonotype was counted many times. Here the CDR3 DNA reads TGTGCCAGCAGTTTTAGCGGGGGGGTGACCGGGGAGCTGTTTTTT. Translation gives CASSFSGGVTGELFF. This chain joins TRBV7-8 and TRBJ2-2, with 11 bases lining up with TRBD2. CDR3 length: 15 residues. The germline V gene encodes CDR1 SGHVS and CDR2 FQNEAQ. Losses at the gene ends were 6 bases for V and 5 bases for J; bases not matched to a gene: 5.

The J gene is TRBJ1-2, the V gene TRBV7-9; 7 bases line up with TRBD1. J lost 0 bases, V lost 5 bases, and 6 bases had no gene match. Germline V gene lookup returns CDR1 SEHNR and CDR2 FQNEAQ (reference sequence). This CDR3 has 15 amino acids. The DNA of the CDR3 is TGTGCCAGCAGCCCTGGGACAGAAACTAACTATGGCTACACCTTC. It yields the protein CASSPGTETNYGYTF.